This TCR beta chain was identified during a study of shared clonotypes between healthy human individuals. About the study: With ages of 18 to 49, the donors were two women and a few men.

A remark on this clone: The same CDR3 is also encoded by other DNA sequences in this sample.

The CDR3 runs 13 residues. Trimming shortened V by 9 bases and J by 1 base, and 7 bases separated the two germline ends. The germline CDR1 and CDR2 sequences are MNHNS and SASEGT. The assay was immunoSEQ multiplex PCR, and TCRdb's table has in-frame clones only and misses some. The sample includes over a million clones, around 97% seen only once; the top ten take roughly 1.2%. Input material: naive CD4+ T cells sorted from blood. This sample's subset: CD45RA+ positively selected. The source of this sequence is a man aged 25 to 40 in good health. V and J are TRBV6-1 and TRBJ2-6; D remains ambiguous. The CDR3 loop reads CASRDSGANVLTF. CDR3 nucleotides: TGTGCCAGTAGGGATTCTGGGGCCAACGTCCTGACTTTC.